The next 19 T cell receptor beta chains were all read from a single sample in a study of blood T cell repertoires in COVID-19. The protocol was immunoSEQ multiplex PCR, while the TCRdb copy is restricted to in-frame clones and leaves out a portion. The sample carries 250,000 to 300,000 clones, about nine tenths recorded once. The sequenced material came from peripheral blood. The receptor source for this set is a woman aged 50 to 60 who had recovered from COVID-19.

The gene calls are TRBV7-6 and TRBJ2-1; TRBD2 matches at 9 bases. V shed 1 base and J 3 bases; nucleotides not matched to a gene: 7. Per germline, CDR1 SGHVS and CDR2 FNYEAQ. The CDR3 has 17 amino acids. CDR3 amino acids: CASSLGQREVNYNEQFF. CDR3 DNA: TGTGCCAGCAGCTTAGGCCAGCGGGAGGTCAACTACAATGAGCAGTTCTTC.

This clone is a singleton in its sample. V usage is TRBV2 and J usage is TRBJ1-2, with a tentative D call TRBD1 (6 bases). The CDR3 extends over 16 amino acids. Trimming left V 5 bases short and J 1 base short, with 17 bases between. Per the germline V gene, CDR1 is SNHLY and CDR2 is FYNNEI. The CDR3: CASSRDAPGVNYGYTF. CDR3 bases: TGTGCCAGCAGTCGTGACGCCCCAGGGGTTAACTATGGCTACACCTTC.

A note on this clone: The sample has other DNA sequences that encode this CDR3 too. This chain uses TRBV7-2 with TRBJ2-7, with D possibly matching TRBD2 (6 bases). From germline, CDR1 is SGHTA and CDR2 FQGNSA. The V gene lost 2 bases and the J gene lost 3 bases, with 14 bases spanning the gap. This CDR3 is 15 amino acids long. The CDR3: CASSLSAGTDYEQYF. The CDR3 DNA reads TGTGCCAGCAGCTTATCGGCGGGAACCGACTACGAGCAGTACTTC.

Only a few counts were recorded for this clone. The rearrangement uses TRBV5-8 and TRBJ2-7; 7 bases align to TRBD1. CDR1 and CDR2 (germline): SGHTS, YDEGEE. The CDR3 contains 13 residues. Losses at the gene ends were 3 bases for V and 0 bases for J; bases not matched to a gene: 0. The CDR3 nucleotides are TGTGCCAGCAGCTGGGACAGCTCCTACGAGCAGTACTTC. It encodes CASSWDSSYEQYF.

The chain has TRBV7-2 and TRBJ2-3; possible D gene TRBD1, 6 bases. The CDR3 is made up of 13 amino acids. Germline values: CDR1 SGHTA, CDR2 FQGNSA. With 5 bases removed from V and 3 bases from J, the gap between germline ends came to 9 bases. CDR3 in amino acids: CASSQDRTDTQYF. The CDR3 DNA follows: TGTGCCAGCAGCCAGGACAGAACAGATACGCAGTATTTT.

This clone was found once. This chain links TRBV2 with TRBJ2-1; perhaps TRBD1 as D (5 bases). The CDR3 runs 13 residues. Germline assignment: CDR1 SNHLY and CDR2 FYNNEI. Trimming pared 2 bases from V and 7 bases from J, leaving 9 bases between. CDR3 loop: CASSERGENEQFF. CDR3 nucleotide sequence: TGTGCCAGCAGTGAAAGGGGCGAAAATGAGCAGTTCTTC. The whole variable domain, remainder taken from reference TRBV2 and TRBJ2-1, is EPEVTQTPSHQVTQMGQEVILRCVPISNHLYFYWYRQILGQKVEFLVSFYNNEISEKSEIFDDQFSVERPDGSNFTLKIRSTKLEDSAMYFCASSERGENEQFFGPGTRLTVL.

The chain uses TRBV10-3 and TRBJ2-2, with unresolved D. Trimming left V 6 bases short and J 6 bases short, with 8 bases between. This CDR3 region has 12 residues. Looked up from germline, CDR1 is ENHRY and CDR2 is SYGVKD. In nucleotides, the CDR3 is TGTGCCATCAGAAACCAGGCCGGGGAGCTGTTTTTT. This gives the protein CAIRNQAGELFF.

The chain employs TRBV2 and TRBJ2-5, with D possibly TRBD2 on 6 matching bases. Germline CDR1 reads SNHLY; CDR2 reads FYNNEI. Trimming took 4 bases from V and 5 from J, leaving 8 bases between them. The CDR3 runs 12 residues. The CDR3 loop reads CASSVGGETQYF. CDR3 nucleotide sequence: TGTGCCAGCAGTGTCGGAGGGGAGACCCAGTACTTC.

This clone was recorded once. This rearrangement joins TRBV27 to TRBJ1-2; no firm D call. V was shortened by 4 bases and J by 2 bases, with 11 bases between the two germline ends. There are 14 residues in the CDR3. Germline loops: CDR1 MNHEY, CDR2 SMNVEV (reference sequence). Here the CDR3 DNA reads TGTGCCAGCAGTTCCCGTAGGGAGAACTATGGCTACACCTTC. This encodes CASSSRRENYGYTF.

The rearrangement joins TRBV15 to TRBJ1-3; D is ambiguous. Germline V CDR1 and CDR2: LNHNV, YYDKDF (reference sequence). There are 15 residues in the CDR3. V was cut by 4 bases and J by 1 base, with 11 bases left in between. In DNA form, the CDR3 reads TGTGCCACCAGCATCACCCCGGGTTCTGGAAACACCATATATTTT. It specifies CATSITPGSGNTIYF.

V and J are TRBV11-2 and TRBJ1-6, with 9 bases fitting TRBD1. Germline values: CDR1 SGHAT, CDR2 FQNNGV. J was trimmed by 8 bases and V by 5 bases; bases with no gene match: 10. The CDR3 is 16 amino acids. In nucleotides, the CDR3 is TGTGCCAGCAGCCCGCGACTAGGACAGGGGTATTCACCCCTCCACTTT. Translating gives CASSPRLGQGYSPLHF.

The CDR3 region has the DNA TGTGCCAGCAGTTACGTGCGGGGGGTCCAAGAGACCCAGTACTTC. It codes for CASSYVRGVQETQYF. This chain connects TRBV6-5 to TRBJ2-5; TRBD2 aligns across 8 bases. This CDR3 spans 15 amino acids. Germline assignment: CDR1 MNHEY and CDR2 SVGAGI. Losses at the gene ends were 2 bases for V and 1 base for J; bases not matched to a gene: 3.

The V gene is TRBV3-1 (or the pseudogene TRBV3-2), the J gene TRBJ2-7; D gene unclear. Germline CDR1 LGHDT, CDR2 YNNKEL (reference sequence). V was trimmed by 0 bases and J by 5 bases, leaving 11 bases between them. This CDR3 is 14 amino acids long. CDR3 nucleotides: TGTGCCAGCAGCCAAGATCATGTAGTGAACGAGCAGTACTTC. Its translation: CASSQDHVVNEQYF.

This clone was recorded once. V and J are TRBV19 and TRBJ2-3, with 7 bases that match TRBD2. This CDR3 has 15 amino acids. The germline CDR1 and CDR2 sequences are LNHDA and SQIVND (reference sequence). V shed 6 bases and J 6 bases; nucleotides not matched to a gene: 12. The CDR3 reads CASSPGGRGGDTQYF. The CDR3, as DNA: TGTGCCAGTAGCCCGGGCGGGAGAGGCGGGGATACGCAGTATTTT.

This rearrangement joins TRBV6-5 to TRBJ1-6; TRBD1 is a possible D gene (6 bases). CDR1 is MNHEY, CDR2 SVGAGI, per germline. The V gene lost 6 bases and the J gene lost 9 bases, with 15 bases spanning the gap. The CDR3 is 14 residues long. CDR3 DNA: TGTGCCAGCAGACGCGACAGGACTAGTTCACCCCTCCACTTT. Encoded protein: CASRRDRTSSPLHF.

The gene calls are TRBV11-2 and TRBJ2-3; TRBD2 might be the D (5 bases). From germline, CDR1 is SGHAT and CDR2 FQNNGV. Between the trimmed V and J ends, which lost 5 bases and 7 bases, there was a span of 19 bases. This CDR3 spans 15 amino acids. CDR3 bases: TGTGCCAGCAGCCTAGGGAGCGCCCGGGGAAATACGCAGTATTTT. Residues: CASSLGSARGNTQYF.

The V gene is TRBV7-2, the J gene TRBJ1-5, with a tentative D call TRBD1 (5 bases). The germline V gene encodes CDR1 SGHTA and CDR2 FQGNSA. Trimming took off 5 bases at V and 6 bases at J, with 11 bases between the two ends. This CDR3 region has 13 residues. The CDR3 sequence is CASSPDSSQPQHF. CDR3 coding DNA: TGTGCCAGCAGCCCCGACAGTTCTCAGCCCCAGCATTTT.

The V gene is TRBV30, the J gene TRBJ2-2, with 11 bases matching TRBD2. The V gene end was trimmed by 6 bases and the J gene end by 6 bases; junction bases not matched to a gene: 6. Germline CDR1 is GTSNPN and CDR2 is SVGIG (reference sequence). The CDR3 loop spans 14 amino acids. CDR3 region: CACSPLAGAGELFF. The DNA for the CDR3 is TGTGCCTGCTCACCACTAGCGGGGGCCGGGGAGCTGTTTTTT. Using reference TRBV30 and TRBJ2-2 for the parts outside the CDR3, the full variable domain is SQTIHQWPATLVQPVGSPLSLECTVEGTSNPNLYWYRQAAGRGLQLLFYSVGIGQISSEVPQNLSASRPQDRQFILSSKKLLLSDSGFYLCACSPLAGAGELFFGEGSRLTVL.

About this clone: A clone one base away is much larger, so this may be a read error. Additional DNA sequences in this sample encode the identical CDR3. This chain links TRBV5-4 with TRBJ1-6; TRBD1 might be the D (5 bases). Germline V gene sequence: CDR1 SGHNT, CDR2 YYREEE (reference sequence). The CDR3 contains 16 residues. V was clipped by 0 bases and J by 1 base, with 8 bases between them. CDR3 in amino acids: CASSLGQGSYNSPLHF. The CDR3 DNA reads TGTGCCAGCAGCTTGGGGCAGGGTTCCTATAATTCACCCCTCCACTTT.